The entry below describes one T cell receptor beta chain. Its specificity is unknown. Clones were read by immunoSEQ multiplex PCR, and TCRdb kept only the in-frame ones, dropping some. The sample records some 150,000 clones, 75% to 95% being singletons. This specimen comes from a study of T cell responses to AZD1222 COVID-19 vaccine. Study-level points and caveats: Reportedly, nearly half the spike-specific TCRs target unmutated variant regions. Spike-specific TCR repertoires showed rising breadth and depth after two AZD1222 doses. Repertoire sampling happened only post peak T cell response.

The material sequenced was peripheral blood, taken on day 0 of MenACWY control vaccination. The TCR comes from an adult in good health.

The CDR3 loop is CASSLGQGVFSGANVLTF. The CDR3 region has the DNA TGCGCCAGCAGCTTGGGACAGGGGGTTTTTTCTGGGGCCAACGTCCTGACTTTC. The rearrangement joins TRBV10-2 to TRBJ2-6; 11 nucleotides align to TRBD1. The CDR3 totals 18 residues. J gave up 1 base and V 6 bases, and 8 bases lay outside the gene matches. Germline V gene data show CDR1 as WSHSY and CDR2 as SAAADI.